A single sample gave rise to the 29 T cell receptor beta chains below, sequenced in a study of memory CD4+ T cells and cytomegalovirus serostatus. Sequencing was performed with immunoSEQ multiplex PCR; in TCRdb, only in-frame clones are kept and a portion is missing. Counted here are 85,000 to 100,000 clones, under 90% occurring once; the ten biggest clones make up less than 4%. The sort gate was single viable CD3+CD4+CD8-CD45RO+ cells for memory CD4+ T cells. What was sequenced was memory CD4+ T cells from blood. These receptors came from an adult in good health and CMV-seropositive.

The chain has TRBV2 and TRBJ2-3; 8 bases map to TRBD2. CDR1 and CDR2 (germline): SNHLY, FYNNEI. V lost 7 bases, J lost 2 bases, and 8 bases stayed unmatched. CDR3 length: 15 residues. DNA of the CDR3: TGTGCCAGCAAACGGGAAGCGGGGGCCACAGATACGCAGTATTTT. Protein product: CASKREAGATDTQYF.

This chain uses TRBV7-8 with TRBJ2-7; 8 nucleotides match TRBD1. CDR3 length equals 15 residues. Looked up from germline, CDR1 is SGHVS and CDR2 is FQNEAQ. J gave up 4 bases and V 5 bases, and 10 bases lay outside the gene matches. This CDR3 reads CASSPYRGRGYEQYF. The CDR3 DNA is TGTGCCAGCAGCCCATACAGGGGGAGAGGGTACGAGCAGTACTTC.

Notes on this clone: This specimen includes other DNA sequences encoding the same CDR3. The genes are TRBV6-5 and TRBJ1-3; 7 bases map to TRBD1. The trim removed 0 bases at V and 2 bases at J, leaving 4 bases unmatched. The CDR3 is 16 residues long. CDR1 is MNHEY and CDR2 is SVGAGI in the germline V gene. The CDR3 here is CASSYSRQGAGNTIYF. The CDR3 nucleotides read TGTGCCAGCAGTTACTCTAGACAGGGTGCTGGAAACACCATATATTTT.

This clone was seen once. The chain combines TRBV4-3 with TRBJ2-5, with 7 nucleotides matching TRBD1. This CDR3 contains 15 residues. J was trimmed by 2 bases and V by 2 bases; bases with no gene match: 5. The V gene's germline CDR1 is LGHNA and CDR2 YSLEER. In DNA form, the CDR3 reads TGCGCCAGCAGCCAAAGCCGGGACAGTCAAGAGACCCAGTACTTC. It translates to CASSQSRDSQETQYF.

This rearrangement joins TRBV7-2 to TRBJ2-1, with D possibly TRBD1 on 7 matching bases. Per germline, CDR1 SGHTA and CDR2 FQGNSA. CDR3 length: 14 amino acids. Trimming took off 4 bases at V and 8 bases at J, with 15 bases between the two ends. The CDR3 sequence is CASSSQGGMDEQFF. The CDR3 DNA follows: TGTGCCAGCAGCTCTCAGGGGGGCATGGATGAGCAGTTCTTC. Full variable domain (remainder filled in from reference TRBV7-2 and TRBJ2-1): GAGVSQSPSNKVTEKGKDVELRCDPISGHTALYWYRQSLGQGLEFLIYFQGNSAPDKSGLPSDRFSAERTGGSVSTLTIQRTQQEDSAVYLCASSSQGGMDEQFFGPGTRLTVL.

This clone was recorded once. This chain uses TRBV6-1 with TRBJ2-5; TRBD1 matches 7 bases. Trimming removed 5 bases from V and 7 bases from J; junction bases left unmatched: 10. The germline gives CDR1 MNHNS, CDR2 SASEGT. The CDR3 is 14 residues long. For the CDR3, the DNA is TGTGCCAGCAGTCAGACAGGGACCCATGGGACCCAGTACTTC. Its translation: CASSQTGTHGTQYF.

V gene TRBV4-1 combines with J gene TRBJ2-2; 8 bases fit TRBD2. The CDR3 sequence is 16 residues long. CDR1 and CDR2 from the germline V gene are MGHRA and YSYEKL. V lost 4 bases and J lost 4; bases outside the gene matches: 8. This CDR3 is CASSLGVGRATGELFF. DNA for the CDR3: TGCGCCAGCAGCCTAGGGGTCGGGAGGGCCACCGGGGAGCTGTTTTTT.

The J gene is TRBJ2-1, the V gene TRBV7-3, with D uncertain. V lost 5 bases to trimming and J lost 8 bases, with 10 bases between them. The CDR3 is made up of 12 amino acids. Germline lookup yields CDR1 SGHTA and CDR2 FQGTGA. The DNA for the CDR3 is TGTGCCAGCAGCCCGACTGGGGATGAGCAGTTCTTC. Translated, it gives CASSPTGDEQFF.

V and J are TRBV7-2 and TRBJ1-1, with 8 bases aligning to TRBD1. The CDR3 loop spans 12 amino acids. V shed 3 bases, J shed 11 bases, and the junction held 5 bases outside the gene matches. Germline lookup yields CDR1 SGHTA and CDR2 FQGNSA. The CDR3 DNA sequence: TGTGCCAGCAGCTTCAGGACAGGGCTGGCTTTCTTT. This encodes CASSFRTGLAFF.

V is TRBV5-6 and J is TRBJ1-2; 8 bases are a match to TRBD1. This CDR3 region has 14 residues. CDR1 and CDR2 (germline): SGHDT, YYEEEE. The junction had 7 bases not matched to a gene; V was cut back by 4 bases and J by 5 bases. CDR3 in DNA: TGTGCCAGCAGCCAGGACAGGGTCAATTATGGCTACACCTTC. This sequence encodes CASSQDRVNYGYTF.

The CDR3 sequence is CASRLLDRVQETQYF. The CDR3 nucleotides read TGTGCCAGCAGACTTCTAGACAGGGTCCAAGAGACCCAGTACTTC. The chain recombines TRBV2 with TRBJ2-5; TRBD1 aligns across 7 bases. CDR1 and CDR2 (germline): SNHLY, FYNNEI. This CDR3 contains 15 residues. Germline trimming cut 6 bases from V and 1 base from J; bases unmatched to any gene: 8. Based on the CDR3 plus reference TRBV2 and TRBJ2-5, the full variable domain is EPEVTQTPSHQVTQMGQEVILRCVPISNHLYFYWYRQILGQKVEFLVSFYNNEISEKSEIFDDQFSVERPDGSNFTLKIRSTKLEDSAMYFCASRLLDRVQETQYFGPGTRLLVL.

In regard to this clone: The same CDR3 also results from other DNA sequences found in this sample. The CDR3 bases are TGCGCCAGCAGCTTGTCTGGGAATGAGCAGTTCTTC. Protein: CASSLSGNEQFF. The rearrangement joins TRBV5-1 to TRBJ2-1; D remains ambiguous. V lost 1 base to trimming and J lost 7 bases, with 6 bases between them. This CDR3 is 12 amino acids long. The germline gives CDR1 SGHRS, CDR2 YFSETQ.

This chain links TRBV4-2 with TRBJ2-5, with 9 positions matching TRBD2. Germline CDR1 and CDR2: LGHNA and YNFKEQ. The CDR3 extends over 17 amino acids. J was trimmed by 4 bases and V by 1 base; bases with no gene match: 10. The CDR3 nucleotides are TGTGCCAGCAGCCAAGTATCTAGCGGGGACTCCATAGAGACCCAGTACTTC. It codes for CASSQVSSGDSIETQYF.

This chain joins TRBV5-1 and TRBJ1-1; possible D gene TRBD1, 6 bases. V was cut by 6 bases and J by 6 bases, with 12 bases left in between. Germline CDR1 SGHRS, CDR2 YFSETQ. The length of the CDR3 is 12 residues. DNA for the CDR3: TGCGCCAGCAAACAGGGAAAGTCTGAAGCTTTCTTT. Amino acid sequence: CASKQGKSEAFF.

The gene calls are TRBV5-4 and TRBJ1-2; D might be TRBD1 (6 bases). The CDR3 length is 18 residues. Germline CDR1 and CDR2: SGHNT and YYREEE (reference sequence). With 4 bases removed from V and 5 bases from J, the gap between germline ends came to 27 bases. Here the CDR3 DNA reads TGTGCCAGCAGCCCCCTGGGTCCCGGCACACAGGGAGGGTATGGCTACACCTTC. This translates into CASSPLGPGTQGGYGYTF.

The sample holds one count of this clone. The chain uses TRBV7-9 and TRBJ1-4; 7 nucleotides line up with TRBD1. The CDR3 contains 16 residues. Germline loops: CDR1 SEHNR, CDR2 FQNEAQ (reference sequence). V shed 1 base, J shed 7 bases, and the junction held 9 bases outside the gene matches. The CDR3 coding sequence is TGTGCCAGCAGCTTAGAAGGCGCGAGGGGGCGTGAAAAACTGTTTTTT. It specifies CASSLEGARGREKLFF.

V gene TRBV29-1 combines with J gene TRBJ2-3, with 7 bases lining up with TRBD1. V lost 4 bases and J lost 4; bases outside the gene matches: 5. The CDR3 is made up of 13 amino acids. From germline, CDR1 is SQVTM and CDR2 ANQGSEA. The CDR3 here is CSVAYTGADTQYF. The CDR3 nucleotides read TGCAGCGTTGCATATACAGGGGCAGATACGCAGTATTTT.

The rearrangement links TRBV28 to TRBJ2-6, with no clear D. The CDR3 has 15 residues. Per germline, CDR1 MDHEN and CDR2 SYDVKM. Between the trimmed V and J ends, which lost 5 bases and 0 bases, there was a span of 8 bases. CDR3 sequence (DNA): TGTGCCAGCAGTCAGGCGACCTCTGGGGCCAACGTCCTGACTTTC. Protein product: CASSQATSGANVLTF. The full variable domain, completed using reference TRBV28 and TRBJ2-6, is DVKVTQSSRYLVKRTGEKVFLECVQDMDHENMFWYRQDPGLGLRLIYFSYDVKMKEKGDIPEGYSVSREKKERFSLILESASTNQTSMYLCASSQATSGANVLTFGAGSRLTVL.

This chain uses TRBV4-2 with TRBJ1-4; D is undetermined. The ends were cut back, 0 bases at V and 8 bases at J, with 16 bases in the middle. Germline V gene lookup returns CDR1 LGHNA and CDR2 YNFKEQ. The CDR3 sequence is 16 residues long. CDR3 nucleotides: TGTGCCAGCAGCCAAGATCTATGGGTCAGCGGGGAAAAACTGTTTTTT. This codes for CASSQDLWVSGEKLFF.

The chain employs TRBV11-1 and TRBJ1-5; D is undetermined. CDR1 and CDR2 (germline): SGHAT, FQDESV (reference sequence). V lost 0 bases and J lost 2, with 11 bases in between. The CDR3 is 16 amino acids. The CDR3 region has the DNA TGTGCCAGCAGCTTAGCGAACCGGAGAGGCAATCAGCCCCAGCATTTT. As protein: CASSLANRRGNQPQHF.

The V gene is TRBV11-1, the J gene TRBJ2-5; 9 bases agree with TRBD2. V dropped 4 bases and J dropped 2; count of bases not matched to a gene: 5. The CDR3 contains 15 residues. CDR1 is SGHAT and CDR2 is FQDESV in the germline V gene (reference sequence). This CDR3 is CASSSTSGAQETQYF. As DNA, the CDR3 is TGTGCCAGCAGCTCGACTAGCGGAGCTCAAGAGACCCAGTACTTC. Filled out from reference TRBV11-1 and TRBJ2-5, the complete variable domain reads EAEVAQSPRYKITEKSQAVAFWCDPISGHATLYWYRQILGQGPELLVQFQDESVVDDSQLPKDRFSAERLKGVDSTLKIQPAELGDSAMYLCASSSTSGAQETQYFGPGTRLLVL.

V usage is TRBV27 and J usage is TRBJ2-2, with D maybe TRBD1 (5 bases). Deletions cut 0 bases from V and 5 bases from J, with 25 bases between. The V gene's germline CDR1 is MNHEY and CDR2 SMNVEV (reference sequence). The CDR3 covers 20 residues. The CDR3 sequence is CASSLSSAVAVRGVTGELFF. CDR3 coding DNA: TGTGCCAGCAGTTTATCCTCCGCCGTTGCAGTTAGGGGCGTGACCGGGGAGCTGTTTTTT.

This chain joins TRBV7-2 and TRBJ2-1; D may be TRBD1 or TRBD2 (5 bases each). The CDR3 extends over 13 amino acids. Trimming took 3 bases from V and 5 from J, leaving 8 bases between them. Germline assignment: CDR1 SGHTA and CDR2 FQGNSA. The CDR3 spells CASSLMGDNEQFF. In DNA, the CDR3 is TGTGCCAGCAGCTTGATGGGGGACAATGAGCAGTTCTTC.

This clone was seen a few times. The DNA for the CDR3 is TGTGCCAGCGTACCTCAGGTAGGGTACACTGAAGCTTTCTTT. As protein: CASVPQVGYTEAFF. The chain combines TRBV6-1 with TRBJ1-1; D is undetermined. This CDR3 is built from 14 residues. Germline V gene data show CDR1 as MNHNS and CDR2 as SASEGT. V was shortened by 8 bases and J by 3 bases, with 16 bases between the two germline ends.

The chain is built from TRBV18 and TRBJ1-1; no clear D gene. The CDR3 is 13 residues long. Per the germline V gene, CDR1 is KGHSH and CDR2 is LQKENI. Trimming removed 4 bases at V and 0 bases at J, with 6 bases between. CDR3 sequence: CASSLSMNTEAFF. The CDR3 DNA reads TGTGCCAGCTCACTGAGCATGAACACTGAAGCTTTCTTT.

This clone was recorded once. V and J are TRBV29-1 and TRBJ2-7; D possibly corresponds to TRBD2 (5 bases). This CDR3 comprises 14 residues. V lost 6 bases and J 4 bases, leaving 19 bases between the germline ends. Germline loops: CDR1 SQVTM, CDR2 ANQGSEA. CDR3 sequence: CSVDPGVGGYEQYF. The CDR3 region has the DNA TGCAGCGTAGACCCCGGAGTCGGCGGGTACGAGCAGTACTTC.

The genes are TRBV29-1 and TRBJ2-7; 10 positions match TRBD1. Trimming took 3 bases from V and 7 from J; bases not matched to a gene: 6. Germline V gene lookup returns CDR1 SQVTM and CDR2 ANQGSEA. The CDR3 totals 13 residues. The CDR3 DNA follows: TGCAGCGTTGAGGGGACAGGGGATAGGGAGCAGTACTTC. This sequence encodes CSVEGTGDREQYF.

The genes are TRBV15 and TRBJ1-3; possible D gene TRBD1, 5 bases. The CDR3 is 16 residues long. V lost 0 bases and J lost 2, with 11 bases in between. Germline V gene data show CDR1 as LNHNV and CDR2 as YYDKDF (reference sequence). In DNA, the CDR3 is TGTGCCACCAGCAGAGATTTCGGGGCAGCTGGAAACACCATATATTTT. Translated: CATSRDFGAAGNTIYF.

The chain joins TRBV11-2 to TRBJ2-2, with no clear D. The CDR3 has 16 residues. The V end was cut by 5 bases, the J end by 2 bases, with 15 bases between. Germline V lookup: CDR1 SGHAT, CDR2 FQNNGV. The CDR3 protein is CASSRVSPLNTGELFF. The CDR3 nucleotides are TGTGCCAGCAGCAGAGTCTCCCCGCTTAACACCGGGGAGCTGTTTTTT.